This TCR beta chain was identified in a study of blood T cell repertoires in COVID-19. Only in-frame clones appear in the TCRdb table, and some are missing; sequencing was by immunoSEQ multiplex PCR. This sample has 200,000 to 250,000 clones, with 80% to 85% found just once. Per germline, CDR1 GTSNPN and CDR2 SVGIG (reference sequence). The CDR3 runs to 17 residues. V was pared by 2 bases and J by 4 bases, with 11 bases of the junction left unmatched. The TCR comes from a woman older than 75 with active or convalescent COVID-19. V usage is TRBV30 and J usage is TRBJ2-1; 10 bases map to TRBD2. Sequenced input: peripheral blood. In nucleotides, the CDR3 is TGTGCCTGGAGTCATCTAGCGGGGGAAACCTATTACAATGAGCAGTTCTTC. As protein: CAWSHLAGETYYNEQFF. The whole variable domain, remainder taken from reference TRBV30 and TRBJ2-1, is SQTIHQWPATLVQPVGSPLSLECTVEGTSNPNLYWYRQAAGRGLQLLFYSVGIGQISSEVPQNLSASRPQDRQFILSSKKLLLSDSGFYLCAWSHLAGETYYNEQFFGPGTRLTVL.